Shown below are 9 T cell receptor beta chains from a single sample sequenced in a study of T cells in Graves' hyperthyroidism and ophthalmopathy. Authors of the study amplified TCR beta CDR3 regions from RNA transcripts. The HTBI set primed first-round TCR CDR3 RT-PCR. Via MiXCR, TCRdb re-called the multiplex PCR reads, giving one row per CDR3 protein. The profile covers fewer than 850,000 distinct CDR3 sequences, with around 16% appearing a single time and 15% taken by the ten largest. The sample was blood. These receptors all stem from a man aged 45 to 65 with Graves' hyperthyroidism.

This clonotype appeared many times. This chain links TRBV2 with TRBJ1-5; tentative D call: TRBD1 (5 bases). Trimming removed 7 bases from V and 5 bases from J, with 18 bases in between. The CDR3 sequence is 15 residues long. Germline V gene sequence: CDR1 SNHLY, CDR2 FYNNEI. The CDR3 protein is CASTRDSGGYQPQHF. The CDR3 region has the DNA TGTGCCAGCACCAGAGACAGCGGAGGGTATCAGCCCCAGCATTTT.

Points on this clonotype: A much larger clone sits a single nucleotide away, making a read error possible. The rearrangement uses TRBV12-3 or TRBV12-4 and TRBJ2-2; no clear D gene. The length of the CDR3 is 12 residues. CDR3 DNA sequence: TGTGCCGGCAGTTTTGAAGACGGGGAGCTGTTTTTT. Amino acids: CAGSFEDGELFF.

Many counts were recorded for this clonotype. The gene calls are TRBV28 and TRBJ2-7; D possibly matches TRBD1 or TRBD2 (5 bases each). Trimming removed 7 bases at V and 6 bases at J, with 22 bases between. CDR3 length equals 15 residues. CDR1 and CDR2 from the germline V gene are MDHEN and SYDVKM. The CDR3 nucleotides are TGTGCCAGCATCAGCCTAGGGACGGGGAGCAGCGAGCAGTACTTC. This translates into CASISLGTGSSEQYF.

The chain recombines TRBV12-3 or TRBV12-4 with TRBJ2-3, with unresolved D. V shed 1 base and J shed 7 bases, with 6 bases lying between them. The CDR3 loop spans 12 amino acids. CDR3 DNA: TGTGCCAGCAGTTTAGGGGGATATACGCAGTATTTT. Translating gives CASSLGGYTQYF.

Of note for this clonotype: A read error may explain this, as a much larger clone is one base away. The chain uses TRBV10-3 and TRBJ1-1; D perhaps matches TRBD1 (6 bases). The CDR3 contains 14 residues. V gave up 11 bases and J gave up 1 base, with 17 bases separating them. Germline CDR1 and CDR2: ENHRY and SYGVKD. Written as DNA, the CDR3 is TGTGCCTCCAAGGGGGGGGGGGAGAACACTGAAGCTTTCTTT. This gives the protein CASKGGGENTEAFF.

Ten or more counts support this clonotype. The rearrangement joins TRBV29-1 to TRBJ2-1, with TRBD2 matching over 10 bases. The CDR3 length is 15 residues. V lost 4 bases and J lost 4; bases outside the gene matches: 7. Germline-derived CDR1 and CDR2 are SQVTM and ANQGSEA. CDR3 region: CSVGELAGSYNEQFF. In DNA form, the CDR3 reads TGCAGCGTTGGGGAACTAGCGGGGAGTTACAATGAGCAGTTCTTC.

This sequence joins TRBV4-1 and TRBJ1-2; a weak D match, TRBD1 (6 bases). The germline V and J ends were trimmed by 1 base and 9 bases, with 21 bases remaining between them. Germline assignment: CDR1 MGHRA and CDR2 YSYEKL. The CDR3 is made up of 16 amino acids. As DNA, the CDR3 is TGCGCCAGCAGCCAAGGCCAAGGGGGGCGCCGGGAGCGCTACACCTTC. Its translation: CASSQGQGGRRERYTF.

This clonotype was observed many times. This sequence joins TRBV20-1 and TRBJ2-7; 8 nucleotides match TRBD2. Looked up from germline, CDR1 is DFQATT and CDR2 is SNEGSKA (reference sequence). V gave up 4 bases and J gave up 2 bases; unmatched junction bases: 4. This CDR3 region has 13 residues. CDR3 nucleotides: TGCAGTGCTATACTAGCGGAGACCTACGAGCAGTACTTC. Encoded protein: CSAILAETYEQYF.

This clonotype was detected many times. The J gene is TRBJ2-7, the V gene TRBV10-3; D is uncertain. Germline lookup yields CDR1 ENHRY and CDR2 SYGVKD. The CDR3 is 13 residues long. V was cut by 7 bases and J by 5 bases, with 15 bases left in between. CDR3 DNA: TGTGCCATCACCCGACTGCTTGGGGACGAGCAGTACTTC. Translated: CAITRLLGDEQYF.